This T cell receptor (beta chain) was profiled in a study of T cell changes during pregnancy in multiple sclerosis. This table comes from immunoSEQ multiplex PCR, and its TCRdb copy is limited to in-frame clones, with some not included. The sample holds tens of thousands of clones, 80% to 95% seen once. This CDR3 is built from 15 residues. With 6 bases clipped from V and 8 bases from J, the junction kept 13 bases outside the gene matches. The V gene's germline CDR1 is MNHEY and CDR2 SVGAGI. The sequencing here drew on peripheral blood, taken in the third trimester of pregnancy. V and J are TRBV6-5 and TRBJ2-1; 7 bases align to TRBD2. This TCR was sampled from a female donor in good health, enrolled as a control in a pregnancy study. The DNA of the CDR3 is TGTGCCAGCAGACCTCTAGCGGTCCCGGTCCATGAGCAGTTCTTC. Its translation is CASRPLAVPVHEQFF.